The rows below give T cell receptor beta chains drawn from one sample of a study of Ad26.COV2.S vaccination and SARS-CoV-2 variants. TCRdb keeps only in-frame clones here, not all; method: immunoSEQ multiplex PCR. This table has some 340,000 clones, around four fifths appearing once. Here the sequenced sample was peripheral blood, taken in a trial of Ad26.COV2.S vaccine versus placebo. The origin of the receptors is a person between 18 and 59 years old who received the Ad26.COV2.S COVID-19 vaccine or a placebo. CDR3s include the opening cysteine and the closing phenylalanine or tryptophan. A D gene is named only where the DNA matches it firmly. Clone size is not always given. Where it is, it says once, few, many or a class for expanded clones.

D gene: .; clone size: .; J gene: TRBJ2-5; V gene: TRBV6-5; CDR3 DNA: TGTGCCAGCAGAAAACAAAACCAAGAGACCCAGTACTTC; CDR3 protein: CASRKQNQETQYF
D gene: .; clone size: .; J gene: TRBJ1-4; V gene: TRBV6-5; CDR3 DNA: TGTGCCAGCAGTTCTCCGGGATTGAGTGAAAAACTGTTTTTT; CDR3 protein: CASSSPGLSEKLFF
D gene: .; clone size: once; J gene: TRBJ1-1; V gene: TRBV4-1; CDR3 DNA: TGCGCCAGCAGCCAAGTTGGGGGGCGTAAGACTGAAGCTTTCTTT; CDR3 protein: CASSQVGGRKTEAFF
D gene: TRBD1; clone size: .; J gene: TRBJ2-1; V gene: TRBV7-2; CDR3 DNA: TGTGCCAGCAGCTTAGCGAGGACAGGTCTTGAGCAGTTCTTC; CDR3 protein: CASSLARTGLEQFF
D gene: .; clone size: few; J gene: TRBJ1-6; V gene: TRBV7-3; CDR3 DNA: TGTGCCAGCAGCTTCGACAGATATAATTCACCCCTCCACTTT; CDR3 protein: CASSFDRYNSPLHF
D gene: .; clone size: .; J gene: TRBJ2-3; V gene: TRBV5-4; CDR3 DNA: TGTGCCAGCAGCTTGGTAACAGATACGCAGTATTTT; CDR3 protein: CASSLVTDTQYF
D gene: .; clone size: few; J gene: TRBJ2-5; V gene: TRBV5-8; CDR3 DNA: TGTGCCAGCAGCCACGGGGGTCGGGGGACCCAGTACTTC; CDR3 protein: CASSHGGRGTQYF
D gene: .; clone size: .; J gene: TRBJ1-2; V gene: TRBV6-5; CDR3 DNA: TGTGCCAGCTCCGTAAGGACGGGGCTATGGGGCGGCTACACCTTC; CDR3 protein: CASSVRTGLWGGYTF
D gene: TRBD1; clone size: .; J gene: TRBJ1-5; V gene: TRBV28; CDR3 DNA: TGTGCCAGCATCACGGGACAGTCGTACAATCAGCCCCAGCATTTT; CDR3 protein: CASITGQSYNQPQHF
D gene: TRBD1; clone size: .; J gene: TRBJ1-2; V gene: TRBV5-1; CDR3 DNA: TGCGCCAGCAGCTGGGACAGGGGCGCGAGCTATGGCTACACCTTC; CDR3 protein: CASSWDRGASYGYTF
D gene: .; clone size: .; J gene: TRBJ1-2; V gene: TRBV9; CDR3 DNA: TGTGCCAGCAGCGTATCACCCGGAGGGGGCTATGGCTACACCTTC; CDR3 protein: CASSVSPGGGYGYTF
D gene: .; clone size: once; J gene: TRBJ2-7; V gene: TRBV4-1; CDR3 DNA: TGCGCCAGCAGCCAAGTGACCGGCCGGTCCTACGAGCAGTACTTC; CDR3 protein: CASSQVTGRSYEQYF
D gene: TRBD1; clone size: .; J gene: TRBJ2-7; V gene: TRBV5-5; CDR3 DNA: TGTGCCAGCAGCCCTTCCCCGGACAGGGGCTACGAGCAGTACTTC; CDR3 protein: CASSPSPDRGYEQYF
D gene: .; clone size: .; J gene: TRBJ1-2; V gene: TRBV6-1; CDR3 DNA: TGTGCCAGCAGTGAAGCGCGGAGTGCCCCCTATGGCTACACCTTC; CDR3 protein: CASSEARSAPYGYTF
D gene: .; clone size: few; J gene: TRBJ1-2; V gene: TRBV7-3; CDR3 DNA: TGTGCCAGCAGCTCTGTCCCCGGGTATGGCTACACCTTC; CDR3 protein: CASSSVPGYGYTF
D gene: TRBD2; clone size: .; J gene: TRBJ2-1; V gene: TRBV6-5; CDR3 DNA: TGTGCCAGCAGCTACTCACTAGCGGGGGACAATGAGCAGTTCTTC; CDR3 protein: CASSYSLAGDNEQFF